This T cell receptor beta chain is from a study of human T cells and chemical hapten exposure. Whole-study context: Predominantly women, the patients had alopecia areata, totalis or universalis.

TCRdb independently ran MiXCR on the RACE reads; one entry per CDR3 protein. In the table there are tens of thousands of distinct CDR3 sequences, under 15% of which are singletons. The time point denotes: patch test 3, about 24 weeks after DPC sensitization. Treatment denoted: therapeutic diphenylcyclopropenone sensitization with weekly scalp DPC. V lost 4 bases to trimming and J lost 10 bases, with 15 bases between them. This CDR3 comprises 13 residues. The germline V gene encodes CDR1 LGHDT and CDR2 YNNKEL (reference sequence). This clonotype was seen a handful of times. The sample was whole blood, taken in connection with sensitization to the hapten diphenylcyclopropenone (DPC). The rearrangement links TRBV3-1 to TRBJ2-3; D perhaps matches TRBD2 (6 bases). The clonotype originates from a young man with alopecia areata. Some clones in this sample may be carry-over from other donors' samples. DNA of the CDR3: TGTGCCAGCAGCCTAGGTGGAGGGACTGCGCAGTATTTT. This translates into CASSLGGGTAQYF.